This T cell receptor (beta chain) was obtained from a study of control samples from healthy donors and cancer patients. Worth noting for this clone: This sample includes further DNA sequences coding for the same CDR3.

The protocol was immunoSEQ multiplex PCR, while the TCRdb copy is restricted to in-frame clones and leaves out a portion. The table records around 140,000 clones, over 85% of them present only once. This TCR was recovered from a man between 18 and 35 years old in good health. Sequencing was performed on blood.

CDR3 bases: TGTGCCACCAGCAGAGATCTGGGTAGGAACACTGAAGCTTTCTTT. It translates to CATSRDLGRNTEAFF. J is TRBJ1-1 and V is TRBV15; D ambiguous. V was cut by 0 bases and J by 1 base, with 9 bases left in between. Germline V gives CDR1 LNHNV, CDR2 YYDKDF (reference sequence). The CDR3 runs to 15 residues.